The 16 T cell receptor beta chains listed next were all sequenced from one sample in a study of blood T cells in healthy people across ages. Alongside a J-beta primer mix, a sample-barcoded 5' primer served in a second PCR lasting about 7 to 12 cycles. TCRdb re-called the 5' RACE reads through MiXCR, storing one row per CDR3 protein. The top ten clones hold around 8% of a sample with roughly 1,500,000 distinct CDR3 sequences, 42% of them seen once. The sample consisted of blood. Receptors originate from a woman younger than 35 in good health.

This clonotype has only a few counts. This sequence joins TRBV12-3 or TRBV12-4 and TRBJ1-5; D unclear. This CDR3 comprises 16 residues. Trimming took 3 bases from V and 2 from J, leaving 14 bases between them. CDR3 in DNA: TGTGCCAGCAGTTTGTCGGCACTTGCCCGCAATCAGCCCCAGCATTTT. It encodes CASSLSALARNQPQHF.

This clonotype was recorded a few times. The V gene is TRBV21-1, the J gene TRBJ2-3. TRBV21-1 is an annotated pseudogene. The CDR3 is made up of 17 amino acids. CDR3 region: CASSTLGSLTSTDTQYF. For the CDR3, the DNA is TGTGCCAGCAGCACCTTAGGGTCTCTGACTAGCACAGATACGCAGTATTTT.

This clonotype was picked up a small number of times. This sequence joins TRBV10-3 and TRBJ1-5, with 10 bases aligning to TRBD1. The junction had 13 bases not matched to a gene; V was cut back by 10 bases and J by 7 bases. The CDR3 has 15 residues. Germline values: CDR1 ENHRY, CDR2 SYGVKD. The CDR3 coding sequence is TGTGCCACCCACTCCCCCGGGACAGGGGTACAGCCCCAGCATTTT. Protein product: CATHSPGTGVQPQHF.

The CDR3 reads CASSALVAGFYNEQFF. The DNA for the CDR3 is TGTGCCAGCAGCGCCTTGGTGGCGGGATTTTACAATGAGCAGTTCTTC. This rearrangement joins TRBV7-2 to TRBJ2-1; D is perhaps TRBD2 (6 bases). CDR1 and CDR2 (germline): SGHTA, FQGNSA. The CDR3 extends over 16 amino acids. V lost 5 bases and J 4 bases, leaving 18 bases between the germline ends.

This clonotype has just a few counts. The V and J genes are TRBV7-6 and TRBJ2-1; D remains ambiguous. The CDR3 extends over 14 amino acids. Germline V gives CDR1 SGHVS, CDR2 FNYEAQ. V shed 5 bases and J shed 3 bases, with 11 bases lying between them. The CDR3 sequence is CASSIGWDYNEQFF. The DNA of the CDR3 is TGTGCCAGCAGCATTGGATGGGACTACAATGAGCAGTTCTTC.

The CDR3 loop is CASRIQGVSYEQYF. The CDR3 DNA is TGTGCCAGCAGAATACAGGGGGTCTCCTACGAGCAGTACTTC. The chain recombines TRBV6-2 or TRBV6-3 with TRBJ2-7; TRBD1 aligns across 8 bases. The CDR3 runs to 14 residues. Germline values: CDR1 MNHEY, CDR2 SVGEGT. The J segment lost 0 bases and the V segment lost 6 bases, leaving 4 bases of the junction unmatched.

The chain has TRBV6-5 and TRBJ2-7; 7 bases map to TRBD1. In germline, CDR1 is MNHEY, CDR2 SVGAGI. V lost 6 bases and J lost 4; bases outside the gene matches: 12. This CDR3 spans 15 amino acids. For the CDR3, the DNA is TGTGCCAGCAGGCAGAATAGACAGGGATTGTACGAGCAGTACTTC. This translates into CASRQNRQGLYEQYF.

CDR3 DNA sequence: TGCGCCAGCAGCCAAGATTGGTCTAGCGGGGGCTCGAGCACAGATACGCAGTATTTT. Translating it yields CASSQDWSSGGSSTDTQYF. The chain recombines TRBV4-1 with TRBJ2-3; 10 bases match TRBD2. V trimming: 0 bases; J trimming: 0 bases; junction bases outside the gene matches: 9. The CDR3 has 19 amino acids. Germline values: CDR1 MGHRA, CDR2 YSYEKL.

This clonotype was detected a few times. V usage is TRBV7-6 and J usage is TRBJ2-5; tentative D call: TRBD2 (6 bases). V lost 2 bases and J lost 3, with 19 bases in between. CDR1 is SGHVS, CDR2 FNYEAQ, per germline. The CDR3 length is 17 residues. The CDR3 nucleotides read TGTGCCAGCAGCTTACCCCCCTGGAGGGATTGGGAAGAGACCCAGTACTTC. Protein sequence: CASSLPPWRDWEETQYF.

The gene calls are TRBV7-9 and TRBJ2-7; D is unclear. V was cut by 2 bases and J by 2 bases, with 19 bases left in between. The CDR3 has 17 residues. Looked up from germline, CDR1 is SEHNR and CDR2 is FQNEAQ (reference sequence). CDR3 amino acids: CASSLTSQRAGAYEQYF. The CDR3 nucleotides read TGTGCCAGCAGCTTAACTTCCCAGCGCGCTGGGGCCTACGAGCAGTACTTC.

The rearrangement uses TRBV12-3 or TRBV12-4 and TRBJ2-7; TRBD1 might be the D (5 bases). V lost 3 bases and J 2 bases, leaving 11 bases between the germline ends. This CDR3 has 14 residues. CDR3 in amino acids: CASSLGQWAYEQYF. The CDR3 DNA follows: TGTGCCAGCAGTTTGGGGCAGTGGGCCTACGAGCAGTACTTC.

This clonotype showed up just a few times. The chain uses TRBV7-2 and TRBJ2-1, with TRBD2 matching 10 bases. In germline, CDR1 is SGHTA, CDR2 FQGNSA. CDR3 size: 15 residues. The ends lost 3 bases at V and 5 bases at J; junction bases unmatched: 4. The CDR3 nucleotides read TGTGCCAGCAGCTTGGGGAGCGGGGGGGACAATGAGCAGTTCTTC. This translates into CASSLGSGGDNEQFF.

The J gene is TRBJ2-1, the V gene TRBV7-9, with TRBD1 matching over 9 bases. In germline, CDR1 is SEHNR, CDR2 FQNEAQ (reference sequence). V shed 5 bases, J shed 7 bases, and the junction held 12 bases outside the gene matches. This CDR3 has 16 residues. CDR3 loop: CASSQTAGTGSNEQFF. In DNA form, the CDR3 reads TGTGCCAGCAGCCAGACGGCCGGGACAGGGAGTAATGAGCAGTTCTTC.

The genes are TRBV30 and TRBJ2-3, with D perhaps matching TRBD2 (7 bases). Deletions cut 2 bases from V and 6 bases from J, with 15 bases between. Germline CDR1 GTSNPN, CDR2 SVGIG (reference sequence). This CDR3 contains 14 residues. CDR3 bases: TGTGCCTGGAGTAAAATGGGGGGGGCTGATACGCAGTATTTT. Amino acid sequence: CAWSKMGGADTQYF.

The J gene is TRBJ2-5, the V gene TRBV20-1; D is possibly TRBD1 or TRBD2 (6 bases each). CDR1 DFQATT and CDR2 SNEGSKA come from the germline V gene (reference sequence). The CDR3 is 16 residues long. Trimming shortened V by 3 bases and J by 4 bases, and 21 bases separated the two germline ends. CDR3 amino acids: CSASSGGGRGTETQYF. The CDR3 DNA follows: TGCAGTGCTAGCTCCGGAGGGGGACGAGGAACAGAGACCCAGTACTTC.

The chain couples TRBV20-1 to TRBJ2-5; D remains unclear. V lost 0 bases, J lost 1 base, and 9 bases lay in between. CDR1 DFQATT and CDR2 SNEGSKA come from the germline V gene (reference sequence). The length of the CDR3 is 14 residues. Here the CDR3 DNA reads TGCAGTGCTAGAGATATAACTATCCAAGAGACCCAGTACTTC. Translating it yields CSARDITIQETQYF.